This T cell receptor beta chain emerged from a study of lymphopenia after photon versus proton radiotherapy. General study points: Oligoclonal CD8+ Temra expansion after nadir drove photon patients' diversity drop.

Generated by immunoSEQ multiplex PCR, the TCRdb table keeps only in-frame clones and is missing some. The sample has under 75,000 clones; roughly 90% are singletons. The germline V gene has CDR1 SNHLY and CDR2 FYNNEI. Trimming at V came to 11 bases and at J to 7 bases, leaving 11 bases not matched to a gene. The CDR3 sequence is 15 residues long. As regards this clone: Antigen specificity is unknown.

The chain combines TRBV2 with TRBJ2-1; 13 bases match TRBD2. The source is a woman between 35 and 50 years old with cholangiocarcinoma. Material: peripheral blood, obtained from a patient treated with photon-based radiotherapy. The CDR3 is CAGSNQLAGGNEQFF. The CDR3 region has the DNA TGTGCCGGCTCCAATCAACTAGCGGGAGGGAATGAGCAGTTCTTC.